These 28 T cell receptor beta chains were sequenced from one sample in a study of shared clonotypes between healthy human individuals. The repertoire was sequenced with immunoSEQ multiplex PCR; TCRdb's copy has only in-frame clones and lacks some. The sample records about 380,000 clones, approximately 96% being singletons. Material for sequencing was memory CD8+ T cells sorted from blood. Specified subset: CD45RO+ cells pooled with CCR7-negative TemRA cells. These receptor sequences come from a man aged 25-45 years in good health.

V usage is TRBV4-1 and J usage is TRBJ2-7, with 8 bases that match TRBD2. Germline CDR1 and CDR2: MGHRA and YSYEKL. This CDR3 contains 20 residues. Trimming cost V 4 bases and J 0 bases; bases outside gene matches: 20. The CDR3, as DNA: TGCGCCAGCAGCCCTTCCGAGGGTAGCGGGGTTACTATCCTCTCCTACGAGCAGTACTTC. Protein: CASSPSEGSGVTILSYEQYF.

The genes are TRBV11-2 and TRBJ1-1; D call uncertain. Germline lookup yields CDR1 SGHAT and CDR2 FQNNGV. The CDR3 runs 15 residues. V lost 3 bases to trimming and J lost 0 bases, with 11 bases between them. CDR3 sequence: CASSLSDGLNTEAFF. The DNA of the CDR3 is TGTGCCAGCAGCTTGTCGGACGGACTGAACACTGAAGCTTTCTTT.

This rearrangement joins TRBV28 to TRBJ2-5; 9 nucleotides match TRBD2. CDR1 and CDR2 from the germline V gene are MDHEN and SYDVKM. J was trimmed by 1 base and V by 9 bases; bases with no gene match: 9. The CDR3 runs to 15 residues. CDR3 bases: TGTGCCAGTGCGACTAGCGGAGACCCCCAAGAGACCCAGTACTTC. It yields the protein CASATSGDPQETQYF.

The rearrangement uses TRBV30 and TRBJ2-2; no clear D. Trimming removed 1 base at V and 1 base at J, with 7 bases between. The CDR3 length is 14 residues. The germline CDR1 and CDR2 sequences are GTSNPN and SVGIG (reference sequence). This chain's CDR3 is CAWSAEMNTGELFF. CDR3 DNA sequence: TGTGCCTGGAGTGCGGAGATGAACACCGGGGAGCTGTTTTTT.

The chain has TRBV7-9 and TRBJ1-3; D not resolved. Germline loops: CDR1 SEHNR, CDR2 FQNEAQ (reference sequence). The CDR3 covers 15 residues. V shed 3 bases and J shed 0 bases, with 9 bases lying between them. DNA for the CDR3: TGTGCCAGCAGCTTTACTTGGACCTCTGGAAACACCATATATTTT. Amino acid sequence: CASSFTWTSGNTIYF.

V is TRBV9 and J is TRBJ2-3; 8 nucleotides line up with TRBD2. Looked up from germline, CDR1 is SGDLS and CDR2 is YYNGEE. V gave up 4 bases and J gave up 0 bases; unmatched junction bases: 7. The CDR3 loop spans 16 amino acids. DNA for the CDR3: TGTGCCAGCAGCTTCCTAGCGGGCCTTAGCACAGATACGCAGTATTTT. It is translated as CASSFLAGLSTDTQYF.

This chain uses TRBV30 with TRBJ1-6; weak D call: TRBD1 (6 bases). Germline assignment: CDR1 GTSNPN and CDR2 SVGIG (reference sequence). Trimming took 3 bases from V and 11 from J, leaving 17 bases between them. The CDR3 is 14 residues long. The CDR3 DNA is TGTGCCTGGAGCGACGAGTCAGGGGTCCCACCCCTCCACTTT. Translating it yields CAWSDESGVPPLHF.

The gene calls are TRBV7-2 and TRBJ1-5; TRBD1 aligns across 7 bases. The V gene end was trimmed by 1 base and the J gene end by 9 bases; junction bases not matched to a gene: 0. CDR1 SGHTA and CDR2 FQGNSA come from the germline V gene. CDR3 length equals 12 residues. The CDR3 DNA reads TGTGCCAGCAGCTTAGACAGGGGGCCCCAGCATTTT. Translation gives CASSLDRGPQHF.

The rearrangement links TRBV30 to TRBJ2-2; D not resolved. There are 11 residues in the CDR3. Germline assignment: CDR1 GTSNPN and CDR2 SVGIG (reference sequence). V lost 0 bases to trimming and J lost 10 bases, with 6 bases between them. The CDR3 protein is CAWSVREELFF. Here the CDR3 DNA reads TGTGCCTGGAGTGTACGCGAGGAGCTGTTTTTT.

The chain has TRBV7-9 and TRBJ1-3, with D unresolved. Trimming cost V 2 bases and J 1 base, with 3 bases left between them. This CDR3 spans 13 amino acids. Per germline, CDR1 SEHNR and CDR2 FQNEAQ (reference sequence). The CDR3 region is CASSLKSGNTIYF. CDR3 nucleotide sequence: TGTGCCAGCAGCTTAAAGTCTGGAAACACCATATATTTT.

This clone was found once. The rearrangement links TRBV6-5 to TRBJ2-2; weak D call: TRBD2 (6 bases). The CDR3 is made up of 14 amino acids. The germline CDR1 and CDR2 sequences are MNHEY and SVGAGI. Trimming shortened V by 7 bases and J by 5 bases, and 14 bases separated the two germline ends. This CDR3 is CASIRGAGTGELFF. In DNA, the CDR3 is TGTGCCAGCATACGGGGCGCGGGGACCGGGGAGCTGTTTTTT.

The rearrangement joins TRBV5-1 to TRBJ1-2; D unclear. The CDR3 is made up of 15 amino acids. Per the germline V gene, CDR1 is SGHRS and CDR2 is YFSETQ. V was trimmed by 0 bases and J by 2 bases, leaving 11 bases between them. DNA for the CDR3: TGCGCCAGCAGCTTGGGGGGATCCTTCAACTATGGCTACACCTTC. As protein: CASSLGGSFNYGYTF.

The CDR3 region is CASSDPSGREYEQYF. CDR3 nucleotides: TGTGCCAGCAGTGACCCTAGCGGGAGGGAATACGAGCAGTACTTC. The V call is TRBV28, the J call TRBJ2-7; 12 positions match TRBD2. From germline, CDR1 is MDHEN and CDR2 SYDVKM. Germline trimming cut 5 bases from V and 4 bases from J; bases unmatched to any gene: 6. The CDR3 loop spans 15 amino acids.

This chain uses TRBV11-3 with TRBJ2-3, with TRBD1 matching 7 bases. V lost 5 bases and J lost 4; bases outside the gene matches: 3. CDR1 is SGHNT and CDR2 is YENEEA in the germline V gene. CDR3 length: 13 amino acids. CDR3 sequence: CASSRDRADTQYF. The DNA of the CDR3 is TGTGCCAGCAGCCGAGACAGGGCAGATACGCAGTATTTT.

The rearrangement joins TRBV28 to TRBJ1-5, with unresolved D. The germline gives CDR1 MDHEN, CDR2 SYDVKM. This CDR3 spans 12 amino acids. The germline V and J ends were trimmed by 3 bases and 7 bases, with 7 bases remaining between them. The CDR3 reads CASSLRRQPQHF. CDR3 DNA: TGTGCCAGCAGTTTGCGCAGACAGCCCCAGCATTTT.

This clone was detected a few times. The chain has TRBV10-1 and TRBJ1-2, with D unclear. Deletions cut 0 bases from V and 3 bases from J, with 11 bases between. Germline CDR1 and CDR2: WNHNN and SYGVQD (reference sequence). The CDR3 is made up of 15 amino acids. The CDR3 region has the DNA TGCGCCAGCAGTGAGTCGGGAGCTCCGGACTATGGCTACACCTTC. This translates into CASSESGAPDYGYTF.

J is TRBJ2-2 and V is TRBV9; maybe TRBD2 (5 bases). The CDR3 is made up of 11 amino acids. The V and J ends lost 7 bases and 6 bases respectively, with 7 bases between them. CDR1 is SGDLS, CDR2 YYNGEE, per germline. The CDR3 DNA is TGTGCCAGCTCCGGGGCCGGGGAGCTGTTTTTT. This gives the protein CASSGAGELFF.

The rearrangement joins TRBV27 to TRBJ2-1, with 11 bases that match TRBD2. V shed 8 bases and J 13 bases; nucleotides not matched to a gene: 13. The CDR3 runs to 14 residues. Germline V gives CDR1 MNHEY, CDR2 SMNVEV (reference sequence). The CDR3 DNA sequence: TGTGCCAGCGCTAGCGGGAGGTCCGTACTTGTCCAGTTCTTC. It translates to CASASGRSVLVQFF.

The CDR3 protein is CSVEDSNTEAFF. The CDR3 DNA sequence: TGCAGCGTTGAAGACTCGAACACTGAAGCTTTCTTT. The V call is TRBV29-1, the J call TRBJ1-1; no definite D call. V was clipped by 0 bases and J by 1 base, with 3 bases between them. CDR3 length: 12 residues. CDR1 is SQVTM and CDR2 is ANQGSEA in the germline V gene.

The J gene is TRBJ2-3, the V gene TRBV28; weak D call: TRBD2 (6 bases). V was pared by 6 bases and J by 4 bases, with 23 bases between. This CDR3 contains 17 residues. Germline assignment: CDR1 MDHEN and CDR2 SYDVKM. As DNA, the CDR3 is TGTGCCAGCAGCGAAGAGGAGGGAATGGTGATGGCAGATACGCAGTATTTT. This encodes CASSEEEGMVMADTQYF.

The V and J genes are TRBV11-3 and TRBJ2-7; D perhaps matches TRBD2 (6 bases). In germline, CDR1 is SGHNT, CDR2 YENEEA. This CDR3 has 12 residues. The V and J ends lost 3 bases and 6 bases respectively, with 9 bases between them. Here the CDR3 reads CASSLLGGEQYF. CDR3 DNA sequence: TGTGCCAGCAGCTTGTTGGGGGGCGAGCAGTACTTC.

The chain recombines TRBV5-1 with TRBJ2-5; TRBD1 might be the D (6 bases). Germline CDR1 is SGHRS and CDR2 is YFSETQ. The CDR3 totals 15 residues. The ends were cut back, 4 bases at V and 4 bases at J, with 17 bases in the middle. The CDR3 is CASSQSGETLETQYF. The DNA of the CDR3 is TGCGCCAGCAGCCAATCAGGGGAAACACTAGAGACCCAGTACTTC.

This sequence joins TRBV7-8 and TRBJ2-7; weak D call: TRBD1 (5 bases). CDR1 is SGHVS, CDR2 FQNEAQ, per germline. The CDR3 covers 14 residues. V was pared by 2 bases and J by 4 bases, with 12 bases between. The CDR3 bases are TGTGCCAGCAGCTTACAGGGATTGCGGTACGAGCAGTACTTC. As protein: CASSLQGLRYEQYF. Filled out from reference TRBV7-8 and TRBJ2-7, the complete variable domain reads GAGVSQSPRYKVAKRGQDVALRCDPISGHVSLFWYQQALGQGPEFLTYFQNEAQLDKSGLPSDRFFAERPEGSVSTLKIQRTQQEDSAVYLCASSLQGLRYEQYFGPGTRLTVT.

For the CDR3, the DNA is TGCGCCAGCAGCTTAGGGCAGTATGCATCCACAGATACGCAGTATTTT. Protein: CASSLGQYASTDTQYF. V usage is TRBV5-1 and J usage is TRBJ2-3; D remains unclear. This CDR3 spans 16 amino acids. Deletions cut 2 bases from V and 2 bases from J, with 15 bases between. Germline CDR1 and CDR2: SGHRS and YFSETQ.

The chain has TRBV30 and TRBJ2-7, with 7 bases fitting TRBD2. This CDR3 contains 15 residues. V gave up 4 bases and J gave up 2 bases; unmatched junction bases: 11. Germline V gene data show CDR1 as GTSNPN and CDR2 as SVGIG (reference sequence). The CDR3 nucleotides read TGTGCCTGGACACCTAACGGGAGGATCCCCTACGAGCAGTACTTC. This codes for CAWTPNGRIPYEQYF.

The V call is TRBV27, the J call TRBJ1-5, with D unresolved. Between the trimmed V and J ends, which lost 6 bases and 0 bases, there was a span of 6 bases. Germline CDR1 is MNHEY and CDR2 is SMNVEV (reference sequence). The CDR3 spans 13 residues. CDR3 amino acids: CASSPRSNQPQHF. DNA of the CDR3: TGTGCCAGCAGCCCCCGTAGCAATCAGCCCCAGCATTTT.

The rearrangement uses TRBV30 and TRBJ2-6; D is unresolved. The V end lost 4 bases, the J end lost 1 base, and 8 bases lay between the germline ends. This CDR3 comprises 14 residues. Germline V gene lookup returns CDR1 GTSNPN and CDR2 SVGIG (reference sequence). The chain's CDR3 is CAWIGESGANVLTF. The CDR3 DNA follows: TGTGCCTGGATAGGAGAGTCTGGGGCCAACGTCCTGACTTTC.

CDR3 loop: CASSLGQLMNTEAFF. The CDR3 bases are TGTGCCAGCAGTTTGGGACAGCTCATGAACACTGAAGCTTTCTTT. The V gene is TRBV6-5, the J gene TRBJ1-1, with 7 bases aligning to TRBD1. CDR3 length: 15 amino acids. J was trimmed by 0 bases and V by 4 bases; bases with no gene match: 5. Looked up from germline, CDR1 is MNHEY and CDR2 is SVGAGI.